This TCR beta chain was recorded in a study of response to subunit inactivated influenza vaccine. This CDR3 has 18 amino acids. V lost 5 bases to trimming and J lost 5 bases; unmatched junction nucleotides: 12. Germline CDR1 reads MDHEN; CDR2 reads SYDVKM. Each CDR3 protein is one row after TCRdb ran MiXCR on the RT-PCR reads. The table shows approximately 700,000 distinct CDR3 sequences, with around 14% occurring only once. This specimen consisted of PBMCs from blood, obtained 14 days before vaccination. This chain joins TRBV28 and TRBJ2-1; 13 nucleotides align to TRBD2. The sequence was collected from a man in his fifties who received an inactivated influenza vaccine. CDR3 sequence: CASSPFSLAGGPNNEQFF. CDR3 sequence (DNA): TGTGCCAGCAGTCCGTTTTCACTAGCGGGGGGGCCAAACAATGAGCAGTTCTTC.